Presented here are 29 T cell receptor beta chains from one specimen sequenced in a study of vaccination and CD4 T cells after COVID-19. At the Johns Hopkins FTIC core, DNA taken from cultured CD4+ T cells was sequenced by way of the Oncomine TCR Beta short-read assay. MiXCR, applied by TCRdb to the PCR reads, yields one record per CDR3 protein. Of 7,900 or so distinct CDR3 sequences in the sample, roughly two thirds are singletons; the top ten hold 37%. Treatment specified: roughly ten-day PBMC culture with coronavirus spike peptide pools or control peptides (ViraFEST assay). What these receptors recognize is not known. Material: CD4+ T cells from blood, cultured in vitro. These receptors all come from a human donor who had recovered from COVID-19.

This clonotype occurred a few times. V usage is TRBV7-2 and J usage is TRBJ1-2; D remains unclear. The CDR3 is 17 residues long. Germline assignment: CDR1 SGHTA and CDR2 FQGNSA. Between the trimmed V and J ends, which lost 2 bases and 6 bases, there was a span of 22 bases. CDR3 bases: TGTGCCAGCAGCTTATCGATAAGAAGCGCGCAATTACATGGCTACACCTTC. As protein: CASSLSIRSAQLHGYTF.

This chain joins TRBV6-1 and TRBJ2-3; D remains ambiguous. CDR3 length: 12 residues. Trimming removed 3 bases from V and 1 base from J, with 2 bases in between. Per germline, CDR1 MNHNS and CDR2 SASEGT. The DNA for the CDR3 is TGTGCCAGCAGTGAGCGCACAGATACGCAGTATTTT. Protein product: CASSERTDTQYF.

This clonotype has just one count. V gene TRBV6-1 combines with J gene TRBJ2-3, with a weak D call TRBD1 (6 bases). Germline CDR1 MNHNS, CDR2 SASEGT. The length of the CDR3 is 16 residues. V was clipped by 7 bases and J by 9 bases, with 26 bases between them. CDR3 residues: CASTQPQGLGLHTQYF. CDR3 coding DNA: TGTGCCAGCACCCAGCCTCAGGGGCTTGGGCTCCACACGCAGTATTTT.

The rearrangement joins TRBV6-4 to TRBJ1-2; D might be TRBD1 (6 bases). CDR3 size: 16 residues. Germline V CDR1 and CDR2: MRHNA, SNTAGT. V shed 3 bases and J shed 4 bases, with 18 bases lying between them. The CDR3 region has the DNA TGTGCCAGCAGTGATCCCGACAGGTGGGCTCTCTATGGCTACACCTTC. Encoded protein: CASSDPDRWALYGYTF.

This chain uses TRBV6-1 with TRBJ2-3, with 8 bases aligning to TRBD1. Germline V gives CDR1 MNHNS, CDR2 SASEGT. Trimming took 6 bases from V and 0 from J; bases not matched to a gene: 5. CDR3 length: 15 amino acids. CDR3 amino acids: CASRRQGQSTDTQYF. CDR3 in DNA: TGTGCCAGCAGGCGACAGGGGCAAAGCACAGATACGCAGTATTTT.

V gene TRBV7-2 combines with J gene TRBJ1-3; D is possibly TRBD1 (5 bases). Germline CDR1 reads SGHTA; CDR2 reads FQGNSA. Between the trimmed V and J ends, which lost 9 bases and 5 bases, there was a span of 17 bases. The CDR3 sequence is 14 residues long. CDR3 coding DNA: TGTGCCAGTGGGAACCGGGACGTCAGAAACACCATATATTTT. This translates into CASGNRDVRNTIYF.

This clonotype was seen a few times. The chain combines TRBV27 with TRBJ1-1, with 9 bases aligning to TRBD1. V trimming: 2 bases; J trimming: 4 bases; junction bases outside the gene matches: 5. CDR1 is MNHEY and CDR2 is SMNVEV in the germline V gene (reference sequence). The CDR3 extends over 15 amino acids. For the CDR3, the DNA is TGTGCCAGCAGTTTAAGGGACAGGGTGGGCACTGAAGCTTTCTTT. Its translation: CASSLRDRVGTEAFF.

This clonotype was observed a few times. V and J are TRBV9 and TRBJ2-3; 7 bases are a match to TRBD2. The CDR3 totals 16 residues. Germline-derived CDR1 and CDR2 are SGDLS and YYNGEE. V was clipped by 1 base and J by 2 bases; unmatched bases: 7. The CDR3 bases are TGTGCCAGCAGCGTACAAGCGGGGTTCAACACAGATACGCAGTATTTT. Its protein product is CASSVQAGFNTDTQYF.

The gene calls are TRBV19 and TRBJ1-1; 7 bases map to TRBD1. CDR1 LNHDA and CDR2 SQIVND come from the germline V gene (reference sequence). V lost 1 base to trimming and J lost 11 bases; unmatched junction nucleotides: 10. CDR3 length: 14 residues. The CDR3 region is CASSIARQGHGAFF. Here the CDR3 DNA reads TGTGCCAGTAGTATAGCCCGACAGGGACATGGGGCTTTCTTT. The variable domain in full, completed from reference TRBV19 and TRBJ1-1, reads DGGITQSPKYLFRKEGQNVTLSCEQNLNHDAMYWYRQDPGQGLRLIYYSQIVNDFQKGDIAEGYSVSREKKESFPLTVTSAQKNPTAFYLCASSIARQGHGAFFGQGTRLTVV.

This sequence joins TRBV10-3 and TRBJ2-3, with D unresolved. Germline CDR1 is ENHRY and CDR2 is SYGVKD. With 10 bases removed from V and 8 bases from J, the gap between germline ends came to 16 bases. The CDR3 is 12 amino acids. CDR3 nucleotide sequence: TGTGCCAGCATCCGGATAGTGGGTACGCAGTATTTT. It yields the protein CASIRIVGTQYF.

This chain connects TRBV6-1 to TRBJ2-7; 10 bases match TRBD1. Trimming removed 8 bases from V and 7 bases from J; junction bases left unmatched: 11. The germline gives CDR1 MNHNS, CDR2 SASEGT. CDR3 length: 14 residues. The chain's CDR3 is CASRQGTGDREQYF. CDR3 nucleotide sequence: TGTGCCAGCCGGCAAGGGACAGGGGATAGGGAGCAGTACTTC.

This clonotype was seen a few times. The genes are TRBV6-2 or TRBV6-3 and TRBJ1-2; D ambiguous. CDR1 and CDR2 from the germline V gene are MNHEY and SVGEGT. This CDR3 is 13 amino acids long. V lost 6 bases and J lost 2, with 10 bases in between. CDR3 residues: CASSLGRNYGYTF. The DNA for the CDR3 is TGTGCCAGCAGCCTCGGGAGAAACTATGGCTACACCTTC.

This clonotype was found a few times. V is TRBV19 and J is TRBJ1-1, with D unresolved. The CDR3 runs 14 residues. Trimming left V 1 base short and J 1 base short, with 7 bases between. The V gene's germline CDR1 is LNHDA and CDR2 SQIVND (reference sequence). The CDR3 sequence: CASSIGRTNTEAFF. The CDR3, as DNA: TGTGCCAGTAGTATAGGTCGCACGAACACTGAAGCTTTCTTT.

The rearrangement links TRBV25-1 to TRBJ1-1; D not certain. V lost 5 bases and J lost 4, with 14 bases in between. There are 14 residues in the CDR3. Germline CDR1 reads MGHDK; CDR2 reads SYGVNS. Here the CDR3 reads CASSKVALGTEAFF. The CDR3 DNA is TGTGCCAGCAGTAAAGTCGCCCTGGGCACTGAAGCTTTCTTT.

The V and J genes are TRBV3-1 and TRBJ2-7, with D possibly being TRBD2 (5 bases). Germline values: CDR1 LGHDT, CDR2 YNNKEL (reference sequence). Trimming removed 1 base from V and 2 bases from J, with 6 bases in between. The CDR3 consists of 13 residues. The CDR3 DNA follows: TGTGCCAGCAGCCAAGCGCGGGCCTACGAGCAGTACTTC. The encoded protein is CASSQARAYEQYF.

As DNA, the CDR3 is TGTGCCAGCGACTACAGGGCGGGAAATGAAGCTTTCTTT. As protein: CASDYRAGNEAFF. The genes are TRBV6-1 and TRBJ1-1, with D perhaps matching TRBD1 (6 bases). The V gene's germline CDR1 is MNHNS and CDR2 SASEGT. With 8 bases removed from V and 7 bases from J, the gap between germline ends came to 17 bases. The CDR3 totals 13 residues.

This clonotype was recorded only once. CDR3 coding DNA: TGTGCCAGCAGCTTAGTGCTAGGTAGCGGGGATTCCTACGAGCAGTACTTC. It is translated as CASSLVLGSGDSYEQYF. This chain joins TRBV11-2 and TRBJ2-7; the match to TRBD2 covers 8 bases. This CDR3 has 17 residues. V trimming: 1 base; J trimming: 1 base; junction bases outside the gene matches: 9. The germline V gene encodes CDR1 SGHAT and CDR2 FQNNGV.

The rearrangement uses TRBV12-3 or TRBV12-4 and TRBJ2-5, with TRBD2 identical over 11 bases. This CDR3 has 15 amino acids. V shed 7 bases, J shed 2 bases, and the junction held 6 bases outside the gene matches. CDR3 sequence reads: CASNPGLAAQETQYF. CDR3 DNA sequence: TGTGCCAGCAATCCGGGACTAGCGGCACAAGAGACCCAGTACTTC.

V is TRBV7-9 and J is TRBJ1-6; TRBD1 matches 7 bases. The length of the CDR3 is 14 residues. Per germline, CDR1 SEHNR and CDR2 FQNEAQ (reference sequence). V shed 5 bases and J 7 bases; nucleotides not matched to a gene: 5. The CDR3, as DNA: TGTGCCAGCAGCATACAGGGGAACAATTCACCCCTCCACTTT. Its translation is CASSIQGNNSPLHF.

As DNA, the CDR3 is TGTGCCAGCAGCCCCCAGGACAGGGGGCGAGGGAACACTGAAGCTTTCTTT. Translation gives CASSPQDRGRGNTEAFF. The genes are TRBV7-3 and TRBJ1-1; 11 bases fit TRBD1. V lost 5 bases, J lost 1 base, and 9 bases stayed unmatched. There are 17 residues in the CDR3. Germline V CDR1 and CDR2: SGHTA, FQGTGA.

The genes are TRBV12-3 or TRBV12-4 and TRBJ2-1; 7 bases match TRBD2. The CDR3 is 14 amino acids. The V and J ends lost 3 bases and 5 bases, in that order; junction bases with no gene match: 4. CDR3 nucleotide sequence: TGTGCCAGCAGTTTTCGGCGGGAGAACAATGAGCAGTTCTTC. Translation gives CASSFRRENNEQFF.

In this sample, this clonotype turned up once. The chain links TRBV19 to TRBJ1-2; TRBD1 matches at 11 bases. The CDR3 is 18 amino acids. The germline V gene encodes CDR1 LNHDA and CDR2 SQIVND (reference sequence). The trim removed 6 bases at V and 8 bases at J, leaving 20 bases unmatched. CDR3 sequence reads: CASSYMGAGTGGDLGYTF. In nucleotides, the CDR3 is TGTGCCAGTAGCTATATGGGGGCGGGGACAGGGGGTGATTTAGGCTACACCTTC.

The gene calls are TRBV12-3 or TRBV12-4 and TRBJ2-5, with D possibly TRBD1 on 5 matching bases. V lost 5 bases and J 1 base, leaving 11 bases between the germline ends. This CDR3 spans 14 amino acids. CDR3 DNA: TGTGCCAGCAGTCCCCGACAGTTCCAAGAGACCCAGTACTTC. This sequence encodes CASSPRQFQETQYF.

This clonotype has just a few counts. The chain recombines TRBV7-3 with TRBJ1-6; 8 bases match TRBD1. The V gene end was trimmed by 4 bases and the J gene end by 7 bases; junction bases not matched to a gene: 6. The CDR3 extends over 15 amino acids. The germline gives CDR1 SGHTA, CDR2 FQGTGA. The CDR3 nucleotides read TGTGCCAGCAGCTCTTCCCCAGGGGGCAATTCACCCCTCCACTTT. Translated: CASSSSPGGNSPLHF.

DNA of the CDR3: TGTGCCAGCCGAACCTTACAGGGCTTTTCGGGAGGCTACACCTTC. Translated, it gives CASRTLQGFSGGYTF. V and J are TRBV6-2 or TRBV6-3 and TRBJ1-2, with D maybe TRBD1 (6 bases). CDR3 length equals 15 residues. Germline assignment: CDR1 MNHEY and CDR2 SVGEGT. V was shortened by 8 bases and J by 8 bases, with 24 bases between the two germline ends.

This chain connects TRBV6-1 to TRBJ2-7, with D unclear. CDR1 and CDR2 from the germline V gene are MNHNS and SASEGT. The CDR3 has 11 residues. V lost 3 bases and J 7 bases, leaving 7 bases between the germline ends. Here the CDR3 reads CASSEPKEQYF. CDR3 nucleotide sequence: TGTGCCAGCAGTGAGCCCAAGGAGCAGTACTTC.

J is TRBJ2-5 and V is TRBV11-2; 7 bases agree with TRBD2. CDR1 SGHAT and CDR2 FQNNGV come from the germline V gene. With 0 bases clipped from V and 9 bases from J, the junction kept 4 bases outside the gene matches. The CDR3 spans 13 residues. CDR3 protein: CASSLESGASQYF. For the CDR3, the DNA is TGTGCCAGCAGCTTAGAGAGCGGGGCCTCCCAGTACTTC.

CDR3 in amino acids: CASSGRGTNTEAFF. The CDR3 coding sequence is TGTGCCAGCAGTGGCAGGGGAACGAACACTGAAGCTTTCTTT. V usage is TRBV6-1 and J usage is TRBJ1-1, with D possibly TRBD1 on 6 matching bases. V was pared by 4 bases and J by 1 base, with 10 bases between. The CDR3 extends over 14 amino acids. From germline, CDR1 is MNHNS and CDR2 SASEGT.

The table lists this clonotype with a few counts. V is TRBV20-1 and J is TRBJ1-4; the D gene is possibly TRBD1 (6 bases). V gave up 2 bases and J gave up 7 bases, with 14 bases separating them. The germline CDR1 and CDR2 sequences are DFQATT and SNEGSKA (reference sequence). CDR3 length: 14 residues. The CDR3 DNA is TGCAGTGCTAGACCCTACAGGGAGAGTGAAAAACTGTTTTTT. This encodes CSARPYRESEKLFF.